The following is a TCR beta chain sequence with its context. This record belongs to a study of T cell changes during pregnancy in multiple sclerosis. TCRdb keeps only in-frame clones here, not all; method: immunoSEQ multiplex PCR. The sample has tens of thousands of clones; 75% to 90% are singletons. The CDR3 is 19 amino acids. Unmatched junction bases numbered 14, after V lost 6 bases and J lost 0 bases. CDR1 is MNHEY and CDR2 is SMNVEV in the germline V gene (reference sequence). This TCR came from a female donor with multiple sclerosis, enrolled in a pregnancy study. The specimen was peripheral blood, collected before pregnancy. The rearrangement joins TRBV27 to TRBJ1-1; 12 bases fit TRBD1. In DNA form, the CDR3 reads TGTGCCAGCAGGGCCGGGACAGGGGGCTTAGGAGCCATGAACACTGAAGCTTTCTTT. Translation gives CASRAGTGGLGAMNTEAFF.